Included here is one T cell receptor (beta chain) sequence, with context. The record originates from a study of blood T cell repertoires in COVID-19. About the research overall: Sites in the United States, Italy and Spain provided acute and convalescent COVID-19 samples.

Sequencing used immunoSEQ multiplex PCR; TCRdb keeps in-frame clones, though not all of them. The sample shows fewer than 250,000 clones, 83% of them seen only once. Participants came from 20 to 25 US areas, aged roughly 18 to 89 years. The sample was PBMCs or T cells enriched from blood (not recorded which). This TCR was recovered from a woman in her 40s who had been exposed to COVID-19.

CDR3: CASSQDLGSGVSTDTQYF. CDR3 bases: TGCGCCAGCAGCCAAGATCTGGGTAGCGGGGTTAGCACAGATACGCAGTATTTT. The chain joins TRBV4-1 to TRBJ2-3, with TRBD2 identical over 8 bases. Looked up from germline, CDR1 is MGHRA and CDR2 is YSYEKL. J lost 0 bases, V lost 0 bases, and 8 bases had no gene match. This CDR3 region has 18 residues.